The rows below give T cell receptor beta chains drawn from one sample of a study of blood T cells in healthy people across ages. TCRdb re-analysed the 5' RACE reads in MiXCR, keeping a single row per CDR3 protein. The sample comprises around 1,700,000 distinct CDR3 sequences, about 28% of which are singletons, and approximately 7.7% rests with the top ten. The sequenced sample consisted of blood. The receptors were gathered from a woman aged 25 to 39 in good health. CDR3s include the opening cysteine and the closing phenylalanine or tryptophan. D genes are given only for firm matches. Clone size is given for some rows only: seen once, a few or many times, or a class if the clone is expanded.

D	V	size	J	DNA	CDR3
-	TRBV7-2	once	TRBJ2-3	TGTGCCAGCAGCTTAGATGTTCAGACAGCCCAGAGCACAGATACGCAGTATTTT	CASSLDVQTAQSTDTQYF
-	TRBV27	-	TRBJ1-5	TGTGCCAGCAGAAAAGCACAGGGTGCCGGTCAGCCCCAGCATTTT	CASRKAQGAGQPQHF
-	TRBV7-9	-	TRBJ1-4	TGTGCCAGCAGCTTAACCTTAATTCCGGGACGGACTACCCCCAATGAAAAACTGTTTTTT	CASSLTLIPGRTTPNEKLFF
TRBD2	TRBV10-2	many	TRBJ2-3	TGCGCCAGCAGGGAGGCTTTGACTAGCCTCACAGATACGCAGTATTTT	CASREALTSLTDTQYF
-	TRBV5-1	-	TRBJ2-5	TGCGCCAGCAGCCCGGACGAGGCAGGTCAAGAGACCCAGTACTTC	CASSPDEAGQETQYF
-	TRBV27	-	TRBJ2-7	TGTGCCAGCAGTGGGGTTCGGGCCCCGATCTACGAGCAGTACTTC	CASSGVRAPIYEQYF
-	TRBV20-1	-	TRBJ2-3	TGCAGTGCGCGCCAGGGGCACACAGATACGCAGTATTTT	CSARQGHTDTQYF
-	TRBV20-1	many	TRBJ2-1	TGCAGTGCCCCGAGGGAGCGGAGCTCCTACAATGAGCAGTTCTTC	CSAPRERSSYNEQFF
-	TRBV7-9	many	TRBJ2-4	TGTGCCAGCAGCTCGAGACTTACAGGGCACGCCAAAAACATTCAGTACTTC	CASSSRLTGHAKNIQYF
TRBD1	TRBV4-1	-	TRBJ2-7	TGCGCCAGCAGCCTCTTAGGGACAGCTTACAATGAGCAGTACTTC	CASSLLGTAYNEQYF
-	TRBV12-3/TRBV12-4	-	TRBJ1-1	TGTGCCAGCAGTGGCCAGCAGGGTGTTGCCACTGAAGCTTTCTTT	CASSGQQGVATEAFF
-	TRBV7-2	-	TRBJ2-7	TGTGCCAGCAGCTTAGCCCGAGGTAGCGGGACAGCCAACTACGAGCAGTACTTC	CASSLARGSGTANYEQYF
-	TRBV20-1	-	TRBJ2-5	TGCAGCGGAGAGATCCAGTACTTC	CSGEIQYF
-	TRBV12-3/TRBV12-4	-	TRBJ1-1	TGTGCCAGCAAGGGCCTACTGAACACTGAAGCTTTCTTT	CASKGLLNTEAFF
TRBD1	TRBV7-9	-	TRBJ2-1	TGTGCCAGCAGCCAACCTGAGGTTCGGGACAGGGACTACAATGAGCAGTTCTTC	CASSQPEVRDRDYNEQFF
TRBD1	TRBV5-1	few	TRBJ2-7	TGCGCCGGCAGCTTGGAAGGGGGCAGCTACGAGCAGTACTTC	CAGSLEGGSYEQYF
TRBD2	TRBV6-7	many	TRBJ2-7	TGTGCCAGCAGTTCTCTGCCCACACTAGCGGGAGCCTACGAGCAGTACTTC	CASSSLPTLAGAYEQYF
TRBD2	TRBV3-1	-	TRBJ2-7	TGTGCCAGCAGCCTACGACTAGCGGGGGGCAACAATGAGCAGTACTTC	CASSLRLAGGNNEQYF
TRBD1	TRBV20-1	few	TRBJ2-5	TGCAGTGCTAGAGATAGGGGGCGAAGCCAGGAGACCCAGTACTTC	CSARDRGRSQETQYF
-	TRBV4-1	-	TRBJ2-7	TGCGCCAGCAGCCGGGAGACAGGTCCCCTCAACGAGCAGTACTTC	CASSRETGPLNEQYF
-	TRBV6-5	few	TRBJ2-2	TGTGCCAGCATTATGACTCGACCCTCGAACACCGGGGAGCTGTTTTTT	CASIMTRPSNTGELFF
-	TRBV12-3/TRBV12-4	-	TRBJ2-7	TGTGCCAGCAGTTTAAACGGGGGCTCCTACAATGAGCAGTACTTC	CASSLNGGSYNEQYF
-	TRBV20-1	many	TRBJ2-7	TGCAGTGCTAGAGATCACAGGGGGGGGGAGCAGTACTTC	CSARDHRGGEQYF
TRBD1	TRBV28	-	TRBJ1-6	TGTGCCAGCACCAACCCCGGGGCAGGGGGTTCACCCCTCCACTTT	CASTNPGAGGSPLHF
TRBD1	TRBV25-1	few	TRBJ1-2	TGTGCCAGCAGTGTCGACAGGGGAGTCGGCTACACCTTC	CASSVDRGVGYTF
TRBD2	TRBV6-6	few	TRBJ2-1	TGTGCCAGCATGTATAGCGGGACGTGGGATGAGCAGTTCTTC	CASMYSGTWDEQFF
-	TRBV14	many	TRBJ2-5	TGTGCCAGCAGCCAAGCGAAGACCCAGTACTTC	CASSQAKTQYF
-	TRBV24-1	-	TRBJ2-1	TGTGCCACCAGTGGTCGGGGTACCTACAATGAGCAGTTCTTC	CATSGRGTYNEQFF
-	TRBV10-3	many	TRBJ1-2	TGTGCCATCAGTGAGGGGCAGATCTATGGCTACACCTTC	CAISEGQIYGYTF
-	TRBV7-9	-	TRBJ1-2	TGTGCCAGCAGCAACCCGCTCGCCGGTTATGGCTACACCTTC	CASSNPLAGYGYTF
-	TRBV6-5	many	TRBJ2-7	TGTGCCAGCAGTCCCCCGGGGCCAGTCAACGAGCAGTACTTC	CASSPPGPVNEQYF
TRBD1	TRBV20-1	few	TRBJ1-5	TGCAGTGCTAGAGGGGACAGGGATGGACAGCCCCAGCATTTT	CSARGDRDGQPQHF
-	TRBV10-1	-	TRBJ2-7	TGCGCCAGCAGTGAGTCTAGCTCGTACAATGAGCAGTACTTC	CASSESSSYNEQYF
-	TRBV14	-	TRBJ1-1	TGTGCCAGCAGCCCCCTTCGGGACACTGAAGCTTTCTTT	CASSPLRDTEAFF
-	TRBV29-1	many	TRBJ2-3	TGCAGCGTTGAAGAGGCCAGCCGCTCAGATACGCAGTATTTT	CSVEEASRSDTQYF
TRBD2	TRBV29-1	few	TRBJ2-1	TGCAGCTGTAGTAAGGTAGCGGGGTACAATGAGCAGTTCTTC	CSCSKVAGYNEQFF
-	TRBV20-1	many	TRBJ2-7	TGCAGTGCTAACGCCGCCTCCTACGAGCAGTACTTC	CSANAASYEQYF
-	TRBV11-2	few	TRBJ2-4	TGTGCCAGCAGCCCACTTCGACCCGGCCCCTACAATGAGCAGTACTTC	CASSPLRPGPYNEQYF
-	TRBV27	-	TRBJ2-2	TGTGCCAGCCGAACCAGGGGAGCTGGCGGGGAGCTGTTTTTT	CASRTRGAGGELFF
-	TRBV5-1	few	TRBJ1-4	TGCGCCAGCAGCTCGGGTCCGGGGTCCAATGAAAAACTGTTTTTT	CASSSGPGSNEKLFF
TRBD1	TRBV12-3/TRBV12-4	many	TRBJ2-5	TGTGCCAGCAGTTTGGCGACAGGGGCTGAGACCCAGTACTTC	CASSLATGAETQYF
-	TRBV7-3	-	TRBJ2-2	TGTGCCGGCAGCCCTGATAATACGAACACCGGGGAGCTGTTTTTT	CAGSPDNTNTGELFF
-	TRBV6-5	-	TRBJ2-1	TGTGCCAGCAGCTCCCCGGGCACCCATGAGCAGTTCTTC	CASSSPGTHEQFF
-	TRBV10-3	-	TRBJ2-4	TGTGCCATCAACGAACAACCCGGCAATGAGCAGTACTTC	CAINEQPGNEQYF